This TCR beta chain was sequenced during a study of blood T cell repertoires in COVID-19. This CDR3 is built from 20 residues. Germline lookup yields CDR1 MNHEY and CDR2 SMNVEV (reference sequence). The V and J ends lost 2 bases and 7 bases, in that order; junction bases with no gene match: 19. Using immunoSEQ multiplex PCR, the repertoire was profiled, and TCRdb retains in-frame clones only, with some absent. Of over 200,000 clones in the sample, over 70% were seen once. The clonotype comes from a man aged 35-49 years with active or convalescent COVID-19. The chain uses TRBV27 and TRBJ1-6; 8 bases align to TRBD1. The sequenced sample consisted of peripheral blood. CDR3: CASSLLVRGPPDPKNSPLHF. CDR3 sequence (DNA): TGTGCCAGCAGTTTACTGGTCAGGGGGCCGCCCGATCCTAAAAATTCACCCCTCCACTTT.